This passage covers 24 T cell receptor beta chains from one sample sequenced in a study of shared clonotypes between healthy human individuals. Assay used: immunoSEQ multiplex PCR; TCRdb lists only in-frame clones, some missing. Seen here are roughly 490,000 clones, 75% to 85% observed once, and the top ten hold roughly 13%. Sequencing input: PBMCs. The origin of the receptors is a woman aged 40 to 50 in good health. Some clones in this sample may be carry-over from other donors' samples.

Here the CDR3 reads CASSLAGDGVYGYTF. The CDR3 DNA reads TGCGCCAGCAGCTTGGCCGGGGACGGCGTCTATGGCTACACCTTC. The rearrangement uses TRBV5-1 and TRBJ1-2; a possible D gene is TRBD1 (5 bases). Germline V CDR1 and CDR2: SGHRS, YFSETQ. V was shortened by 0 bases and J by 4 bases, with 13 bases between the two germline ends. This CDR3 spans 15 amino acids.

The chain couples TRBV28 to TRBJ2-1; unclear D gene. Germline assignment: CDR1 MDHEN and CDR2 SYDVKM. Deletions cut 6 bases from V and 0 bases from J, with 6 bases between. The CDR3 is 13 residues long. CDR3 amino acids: CASRVISYNEQFF. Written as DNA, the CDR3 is TGTGCCAGCAGGGTAATCTCCTACAATGAGCAGTTCTTC.

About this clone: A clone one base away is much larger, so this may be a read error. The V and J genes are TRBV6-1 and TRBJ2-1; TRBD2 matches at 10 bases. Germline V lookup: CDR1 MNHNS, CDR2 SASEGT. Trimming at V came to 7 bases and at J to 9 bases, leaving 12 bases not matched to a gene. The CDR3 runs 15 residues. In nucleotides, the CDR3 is TGTGCCAGCACTCAACCAGCGGGAGGGCCTCTTGAGCAGTTCTTC. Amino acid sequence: CASTQPAGGPLEQFF.

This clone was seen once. CDR3 region: CASRLTSGRADTQYF. The CDR3 nucleotides are TGTGCCAGCAGACTAACTAGCGGGAGGGCAGATACGCAGTATTTT. This rearrangement joins TRBV28 to TRBJ2-3, with 13 bases lining up with TRBD2. The germline V gene encodes CDR1 MDHEN and CDR2 SYDVKM. The CDR3 runs 15 residues. After removal of 6 bases from V and 4 bases from J, the junction contained 4 bases not matched to a gene.

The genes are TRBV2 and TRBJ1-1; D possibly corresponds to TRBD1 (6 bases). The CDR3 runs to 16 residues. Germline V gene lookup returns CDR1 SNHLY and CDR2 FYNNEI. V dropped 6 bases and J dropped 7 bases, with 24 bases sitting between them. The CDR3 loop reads CASSPERAGDSREAFF. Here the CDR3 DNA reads TGTGCCAGCAGCCCCGAAAGGGCAGGGGATTCCCGTGAAGCTTTCTTT.

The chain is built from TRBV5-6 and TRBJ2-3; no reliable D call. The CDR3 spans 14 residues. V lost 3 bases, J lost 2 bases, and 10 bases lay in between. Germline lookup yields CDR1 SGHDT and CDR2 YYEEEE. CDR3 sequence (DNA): TGTGCCAGCAGCTCCGGGCCCCCCACAGATACGCAGTATTTT. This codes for CASSSGPPTDTQYF.

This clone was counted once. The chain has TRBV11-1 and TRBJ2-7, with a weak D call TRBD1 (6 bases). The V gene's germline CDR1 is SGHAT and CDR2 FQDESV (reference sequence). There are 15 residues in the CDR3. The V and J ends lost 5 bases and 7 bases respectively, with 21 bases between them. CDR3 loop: CASSLDRSFGGEQYF. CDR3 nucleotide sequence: TGTGCCAGCAGCCTTGACAGGAGTTTTGGGGGTGAGCAGTACTTC.

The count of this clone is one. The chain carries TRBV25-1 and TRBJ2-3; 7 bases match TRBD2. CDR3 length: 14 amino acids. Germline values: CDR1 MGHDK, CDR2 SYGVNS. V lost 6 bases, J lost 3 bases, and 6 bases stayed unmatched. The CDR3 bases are TGTGCCAGCAGCGGACTAGACAAAACAGATACGCAGTATTTT. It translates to CASSGLDKTDTQYF.

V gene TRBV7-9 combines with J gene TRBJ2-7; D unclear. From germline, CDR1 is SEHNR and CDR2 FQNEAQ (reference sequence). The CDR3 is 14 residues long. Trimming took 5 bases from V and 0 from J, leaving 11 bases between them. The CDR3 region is CASSVTGTSYEQYF. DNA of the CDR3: TGTGCCAGCAGCGTGACGGGCACCTCCTACGAGCAGTACTTC.

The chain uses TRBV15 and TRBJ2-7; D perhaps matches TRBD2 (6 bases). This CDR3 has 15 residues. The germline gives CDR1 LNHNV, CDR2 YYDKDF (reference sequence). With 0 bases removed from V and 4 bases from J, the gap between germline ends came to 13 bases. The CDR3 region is CATSRDRGGWYEQYF. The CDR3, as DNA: TGTGCCACCAGCAGAGATCGCGGAGGGTGGTACGAGCAGTACTTC. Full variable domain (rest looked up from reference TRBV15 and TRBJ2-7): DAMVIQNPRYQVTQFGKPVTLSCSQTLNHNVMYWYQQKSSQAPKLLFHYYDKDFNNEADTPDNFQSRRPNTSFCFLDIRSPGLGDTAMYLCATSRDRGGWYEQYFGPGTRLTVT.

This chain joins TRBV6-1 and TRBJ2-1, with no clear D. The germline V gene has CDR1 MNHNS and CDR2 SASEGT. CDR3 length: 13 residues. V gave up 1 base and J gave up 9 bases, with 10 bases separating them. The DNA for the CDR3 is TGTGCCAGCAGTGAAGGGATTTTCGGTGAGCAGTTCTTC. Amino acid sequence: CASSEGIFGEQFF.

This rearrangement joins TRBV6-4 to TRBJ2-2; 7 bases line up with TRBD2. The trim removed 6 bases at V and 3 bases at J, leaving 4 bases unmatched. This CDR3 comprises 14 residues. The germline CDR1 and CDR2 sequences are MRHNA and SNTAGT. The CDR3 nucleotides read TGTGCCAGCAGGGCGGGAGATGACACCGGGGAGCTGTTTTTT. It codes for CASRAGDDTGELFF.

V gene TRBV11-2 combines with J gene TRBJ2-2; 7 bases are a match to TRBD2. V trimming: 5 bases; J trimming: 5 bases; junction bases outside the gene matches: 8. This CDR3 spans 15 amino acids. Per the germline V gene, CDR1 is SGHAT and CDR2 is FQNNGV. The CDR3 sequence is CASSPSGLRTGELFF. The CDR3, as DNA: TGTGCCAGCAGCCCTAGCGGTCTGCGGACCGGGGAGCTGTTTTTT.

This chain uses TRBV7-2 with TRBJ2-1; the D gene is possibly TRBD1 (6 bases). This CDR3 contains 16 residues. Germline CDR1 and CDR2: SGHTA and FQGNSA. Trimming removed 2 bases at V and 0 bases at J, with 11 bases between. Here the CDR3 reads CASSLQGLSSYNEQFF. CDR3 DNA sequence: TGTGCCAGCAGCTTACAGGGGCTTAGCTCCTACAATGAGCAGTTCTTC.

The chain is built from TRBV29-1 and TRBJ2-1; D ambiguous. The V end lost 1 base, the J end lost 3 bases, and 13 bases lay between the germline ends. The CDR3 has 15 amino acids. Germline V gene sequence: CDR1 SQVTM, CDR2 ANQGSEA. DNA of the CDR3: TGCAGCGTTGAAGTTAGGCTAAACTACTACAATGAGCAGTTCTTC. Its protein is CSVEVRLNYYNEQFF.

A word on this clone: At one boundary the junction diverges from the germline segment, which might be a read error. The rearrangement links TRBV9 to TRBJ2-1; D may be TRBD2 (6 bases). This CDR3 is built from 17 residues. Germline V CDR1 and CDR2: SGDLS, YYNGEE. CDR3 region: CSSSLNSGPISYNEQFF. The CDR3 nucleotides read TGTTCCAGCAGCCTCAATAGCGGTCCAATCTCCTACAATGAGCAGTTCTTC. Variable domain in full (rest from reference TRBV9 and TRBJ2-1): DSGVTQTPKHLITATGQRVTLRCSPRSGDLSVYWYQQSLDQGLQFLIQYYNGEERAKGNILERFSAQQFPDLHSELNLSSLELGDSALYFCSSSLNSGPISYNEQFFGPGTRLTVL.

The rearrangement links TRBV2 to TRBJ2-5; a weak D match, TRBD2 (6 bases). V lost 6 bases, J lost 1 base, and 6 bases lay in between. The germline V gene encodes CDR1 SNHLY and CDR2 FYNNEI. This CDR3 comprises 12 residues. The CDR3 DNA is TGTGCCAGCAGCGGGAGCCAAGAGACCCAGTACTTC. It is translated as CASSGSQETQYF.

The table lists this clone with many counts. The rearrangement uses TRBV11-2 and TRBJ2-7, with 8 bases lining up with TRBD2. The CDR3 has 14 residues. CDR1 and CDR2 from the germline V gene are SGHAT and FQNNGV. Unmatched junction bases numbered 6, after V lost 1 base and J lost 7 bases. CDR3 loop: CASSLAGGPGEQYF. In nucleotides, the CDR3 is TGTGCCAGCAGCTTAGCGGGAGGGCCTGGAGAGCAGTACTTC.

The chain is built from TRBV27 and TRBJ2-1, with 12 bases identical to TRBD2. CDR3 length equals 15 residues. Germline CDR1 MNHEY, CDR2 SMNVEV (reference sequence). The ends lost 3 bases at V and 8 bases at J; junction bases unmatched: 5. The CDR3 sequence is CASSFRLAGVYEQFF. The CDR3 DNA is TGTGCCAGCAGTTTCCGACTAGCGGGAGTCTATGAGCAGTTCTTC.

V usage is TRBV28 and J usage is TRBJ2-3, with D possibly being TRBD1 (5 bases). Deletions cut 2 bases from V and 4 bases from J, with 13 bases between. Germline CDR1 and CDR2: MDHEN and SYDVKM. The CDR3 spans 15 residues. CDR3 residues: CASSLDGAVPDTQYF. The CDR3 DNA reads TGTGCCAGCAGTTTAGATGGGGCAGTTCCAGATACGCAGTATTTT.

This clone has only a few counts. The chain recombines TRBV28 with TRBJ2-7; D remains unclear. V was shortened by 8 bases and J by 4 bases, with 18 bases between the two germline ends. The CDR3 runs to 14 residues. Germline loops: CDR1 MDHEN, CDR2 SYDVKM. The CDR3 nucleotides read TGTGCCAGCCGATCCTCTGGATGGGGTTACGAGCAGTACTTC. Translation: CASRSSGWGYEQYF.

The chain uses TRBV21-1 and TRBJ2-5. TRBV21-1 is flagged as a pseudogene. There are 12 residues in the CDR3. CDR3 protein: CACKATQETQYF. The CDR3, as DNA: TGTGCCTGCAAGGCGACCCAAGAGACCCAGTACTTC.

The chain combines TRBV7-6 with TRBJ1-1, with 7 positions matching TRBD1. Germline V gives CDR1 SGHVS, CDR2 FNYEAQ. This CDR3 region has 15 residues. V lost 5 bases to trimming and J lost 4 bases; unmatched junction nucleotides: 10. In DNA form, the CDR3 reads TGTGCCAGCAGCCCTACGGAGGGGACAGTCACTGAAGCTTTCTTT. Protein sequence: CASSPTEGTVTEAFF.

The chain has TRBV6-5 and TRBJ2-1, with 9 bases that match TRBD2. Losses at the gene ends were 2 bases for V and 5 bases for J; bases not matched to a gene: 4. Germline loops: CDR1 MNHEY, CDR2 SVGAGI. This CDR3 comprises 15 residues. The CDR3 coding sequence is TGTGCCAGCAGTTACCACACTAGCGGGCACAATGAGCAGTTCTTC. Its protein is CASSYHTSGHNEQFF.